The present T cell receptor beta chain was sequenced within a study of cytomegalovirus exposure and HLA in healthy donors. General study points: TCR sequences were mostly rare, though some public TCRs occurred in many donors. When the data were analyzed later, several of the most significant clusters appeared to be linked to common viral pathogens. TCR beta chains numbering under 200 were designated cytomegalovirus-associated.

A note on this clone: Its specificity is not known.

V shed 1 base and J 7 bases; nucleotides not matched to a gene: 5. This CDR3 is built from 15 residues. Germline loops: CDR1 SGHDT, CDR2 YYEEEE. PCR amplification relied on 60 Vbeta primers (plus 13 Jbeta primers). Assay: immunoSEQ multiplex PCR; the TCRdb copy retains only in-frame clones and omits some. The sample records approximately 150,000 clones, just over 75% being singletons. The receptor was derived from a woman aged 25 to 45 in good health and CMV-seropositive. The rearrangement links TRBV5-6 to TRBJ2-2; 9 positions agree with TRBD2. The sequencing sample was made of PBMCs. This CDR3 reads CASSLPSGVIGELFF. CDR3 DNA: TGTGCCAGCAGCTTGCCTAGCGGGGTCATCGGGGAGCTGTTTTTT.